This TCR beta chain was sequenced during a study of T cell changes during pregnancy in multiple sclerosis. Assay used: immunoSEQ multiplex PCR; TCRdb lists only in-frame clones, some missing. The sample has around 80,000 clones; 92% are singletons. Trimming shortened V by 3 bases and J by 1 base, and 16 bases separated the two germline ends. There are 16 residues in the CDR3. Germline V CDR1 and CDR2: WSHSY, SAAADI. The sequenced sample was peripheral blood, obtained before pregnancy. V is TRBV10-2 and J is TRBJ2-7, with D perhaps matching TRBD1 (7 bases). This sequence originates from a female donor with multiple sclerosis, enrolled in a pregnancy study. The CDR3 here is CASSEVGGTASYEQYF. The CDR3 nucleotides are TGCGCCAGCAGTGAAGTTGGGGGGACAGCATCCTACGAGCAGTACTTC.